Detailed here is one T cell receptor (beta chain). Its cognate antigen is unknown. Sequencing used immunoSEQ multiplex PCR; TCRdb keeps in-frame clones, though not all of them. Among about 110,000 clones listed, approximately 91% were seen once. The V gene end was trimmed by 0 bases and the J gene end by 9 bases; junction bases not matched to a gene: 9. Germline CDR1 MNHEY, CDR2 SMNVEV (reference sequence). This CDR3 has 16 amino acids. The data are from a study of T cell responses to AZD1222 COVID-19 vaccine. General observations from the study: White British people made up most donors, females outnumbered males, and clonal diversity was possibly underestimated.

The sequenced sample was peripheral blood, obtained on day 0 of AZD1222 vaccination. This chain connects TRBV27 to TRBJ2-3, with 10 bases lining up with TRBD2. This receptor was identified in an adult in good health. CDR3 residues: CASSLSRSGGAETQYF. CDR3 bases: TGTGCCAGCAGTTTATCAAGAAGCGGGGGGGCCGAAACGCAGTATTTT.